These T cell receptor beta chains were read from a single sample in a study of vaccination and CD4 T cells after COVID-19. No antigen has been identified for these receptors. From the PCR reads, TCRdb called clonotypes with MiXCR, one entry per CDR3 protein. The sample has more than 14,000 distinct CDR3 sequences; approximately 40% are singletons. Sequencing input: CD4+ T cells from blood, cultured in vitro. These receptors were collected from a human donor who had recovered from COVID-19. Each CDR3 is given without its conserved first and last residue. Fields, in order: D gene, clone size, V gene, CDR3 protein. A D gene is named only where the DNA matches it firmly. Part of the rows lack a size; the others show once, few, many or a class for expanded clones.

D gene: NA
clone size: NA
V gene: TRBV4-2
CDR3 protein: ASSQGTGELF

D gene: NA
clone size: NA
V gene: TRBV6-1
CDR3 protein: ASRAPGQANYGYT

D gene: NA
clone size: NA
V gene: TRBV2
CDR3 protein: ASETGRETQY

D gene: TRBD1
clone size: few
V gene: TRBV5-1
CDR3 protein: ASSWDSSSYNEQF

D gene: TRBD2
clone size: NA
V gene: TRBV20-1
CDR3 protein: SARRGRGIAKNIQY

D gene: NA
clone size: NA
V gene: TRBV19
CDR3 protein: ASSLAGRGGNQPQH

D gene: NA
clone size: NA
V gene: TRBV6-1
CDR3 protein: ASRPRSYNEQF

D gene: TRBD1
clone size: NA
V gene: TRBV15
CDR3 protein: ATSRDGQGGRMAKNIQY

D gene: TRBD1
clone size: few
V gene: TRBV10-3
CDR3 protein: AISRDRVTEAF

D gene: NA
clone size: NA
V gene: TRBV30
CDR3 protein: AWSGGLQETQY

D gene: NA
clone size: NA
V gene: TRBV6-2/TRBV6-3
CDR3 protein: ASSYPGQVGSGANVLT

D gene: NA
clone size: once
V gene: TRBV7-2
CDR3 protein: ASSLDGAPDTQY

D gene: NA
clone size: few
V gene: TRBV24-1
CDR3 protein: ATKVRGGIPEAF

D gene: TRBD1
clone size: NA
V gene: TRBV23-1
CDR3 protein: ASSQTRHDDRGDPYEQY

D gene: NA
clone size: NA
V gene: TRBV6-5
CDR3 protein: ASSYSGRSLNYEQY

D gene: NA
clone size: NA
V gene: TRBV29-1
CDR3 protein: SAPTGLGRYYNEQF

D gene: TRBD2
clone size: NA
V gene: TRBV2
CDR3 protein: ASRRGGRGSDTQY

D gene: NA
clone size: NA
V gene: TRBV2
CDR3 protein: ASSGPSPNYGYT

D gene: NA
clone size: NA
V gene: TRBV20-1
CDR3 protein: SAGQPVYEQY

D gene: TRBD1
clone size: NA
V gene: TRBV6-2/TRBV6-3
CDR3 protein: ASTLRGQSNQPQH

D gene: TRBD1
clone size: once
V gene: TRBV7-2
CDR3 protein: ASSLVGSGGEAF

D gene: NA
clone size: NA
V gene: TRBV11-2
CDR3 protein: ASSPDLNYGYT